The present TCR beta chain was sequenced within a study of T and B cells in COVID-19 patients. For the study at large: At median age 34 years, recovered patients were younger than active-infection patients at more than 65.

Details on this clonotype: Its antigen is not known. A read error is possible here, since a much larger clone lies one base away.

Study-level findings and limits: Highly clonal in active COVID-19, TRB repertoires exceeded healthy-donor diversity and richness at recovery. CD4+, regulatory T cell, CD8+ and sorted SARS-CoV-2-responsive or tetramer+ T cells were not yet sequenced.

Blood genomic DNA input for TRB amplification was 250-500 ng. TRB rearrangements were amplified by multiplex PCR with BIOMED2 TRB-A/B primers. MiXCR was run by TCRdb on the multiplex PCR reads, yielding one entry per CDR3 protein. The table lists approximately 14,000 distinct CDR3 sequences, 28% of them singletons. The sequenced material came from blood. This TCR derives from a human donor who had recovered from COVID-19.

DNA for the CDR3: TGTGCCAGCAGGGACAGGGCATTAGGGAATGATCAGTTCTTC. This sequence encodes CASRDRALGNDQFF. The chain has TRBV5-4 and TRBJ2-1, with 8 bases lining up with TRBD1. The germline gives CDR1 SGHNT, CDR2 YYREEE (reference sequence). This CDR3 is built from 14 residues.